These 22 T cell receptor beta chains share one sample of origin, sequenced in a study of shared clonotypes between healthy human individuals. Using immunoSEQ multiplex PCR, the repertoire was profiled, and TCRdb retains in-frame clones only, with some absent. The sample has around 2,000,000 clones; approximately 94% are singletons. Positively selected for CCR7, the CD45RO-negative cells used as naive CD8 cells excluded terminally differentiated effector memory CD45RA+ cells. The sample was naive CD8+ T cells sorted from blood. These receptors came from a man aged 18 to 29 in good health.

The chain uses TRBV30 and TRBJ2-7, with D uncertain. V lost 1 base and J lost 0, with 10 bases in between. The V gene's germline CDR1 is GTSNPN and CDR2 SVGIG (reference sequence). The CDR3 has 14 residues. The CDR3 nucleotides are TGTGCCTGGAGTGGGGATTCGAGCTCCTACGAGCAGTACTTC. Protein product: CAWSGDSSSYEQYF. The full variable domain, completed using reference TRBV30 and TRBJ2-7, is SQTIHQWPATLVQPVGSPLSLECTVEGTSNPNLYWYRQAAGRGLQLLFYSVGIGQISSEVPQNLSASRPQDRQFILSSKKLLLSDSGFYLCAWSGDSSSYEQYFGPGTRLTVT.

This chain links TRBV4-2 with TRBJ2-1; the D is unclear. The length of the CDR3 is 15 residues. CDR1 is LGHNA, CDR2 YNFKEQ, per germline. The V end lost 2 bases, the J end lost 0 bases, and 8 bases lay between the germline ends. The CDR3, as DNA: TGTGCCAGCAGCCAAACGGAAAGCTCCTACAATGAGCAGTTCTTC. Amino acid sequence: CASSQTESSYNEQFF.

This chain joins TRBV13 and TRBJ2-7; D is unresolved. The V gene's germline CDR1 is PRHDT and CDR2 FYEKMQ (reference sequence). Trimming removed 0 bases at V and 5 bases at J, with 14 bases between. This CDR3 is built from 15 residues. CDR3 sequence: CASSLGGRPDNEQYF. DNA for the CDR3: TGTGCCAGCAGCTTAGGGGGCAGGCCCGATAACGAGCAGTACTTC.

V usage is TRBV5-4 and J usage is TRBJ2-7, with TRBD1 as a possible D gene (6 bases). The CDR3 runs 15 residues. Trimming stripped 1 base from V and 5 bases from J, with 16 bases between. Germline V lookup: CDR1 SGHNT, CDR2 YYREEE (reference sequence). CDR3 sequence (DNA): TGTGCCAGCAGCTTGAGAGGGGGTGGCGAGAACGAGCAGTACTTC. Translation gives CASSLRGGGENEQYF.

The chain recombines TRBV2 with TRBJ1-4; D ambiguous. The V end lost 7 bases, the J end lost 5 bases, and 17 bases lay between the germline ends. The germline V gene has CDR1 SNHLY and CDR2 FYNNEI. The CDR3 contains 15 residues. CDR3 bases: TGTGCCAGCACCCAAGGTACAGCAATCAATGAAAAACTGTTTTTT. Amino acid sequence: CASTQGTAINEKLFF.

V gene TRBV6-4 combines with J gene TRBJ2-1; 8 nucleotides agree with TRBD2. The CDR3 has 15 amino acids. V shed 5 bases and J 1 base; nucleotides not matched to a gene: 4. The germline CDR1 and CDR2 sequences are MRHNA and SNTAGT. The CDR3 nucleotides read TGTGCCAGCAGTCCGTTAGCGGGATCCTACAATGAGCAGTTCTTC. Protein product: CASSPLAGSYNEQFF.

CDR3 sequence (DNA): TGTGCCAGCAGCCCCTTTGGGGCTGCCACTGAAGCTTTCTTT. Its protein product is CASSPFGAATEAFF. The chain recombines TRBV27 with TRBJ1-1; tentatively, D is TRBD1 (5 bases). Per germline, CDR1 MNHEY and CDR2 SMNVEV (reference sequence). The germline V and J ends were trimmed by 6 bases and 4 bases, with 15 bases remaining between them. There are 14 residues in the CDR3.

This chain joins TRBV9 and TRBJ2-7; D is ambiguous. This CDR3 is 13 amino acids long. With 0 bases removed from V and 4 bases from J, the gap between germline ends came to 8 bases. CDR1 and CDR2 (germline): SGDLS, YYNGEE. The CDR3 is CASSVGMEYEQYF. In nucleotides, the CDR3 is TGTGCCAGCAGCGTAGGAATGGAGTACGAGCAGTACTTC.

The CDR3 loop is CASSEAVGTSLSYEQYF. The CDR3 nucleotides read TGCGCCAGCAGCGAGGCGGTCGGGACTAGCCTCTCCTACGAGCAGTACTTC. The rearrangement joins TRBV5-1 to TRBJ2-7, with 9 nucleotides matching TRBD2. Germline trimming cut 4 bases from V and 0 bases from J; bases unmatched to any gene: 11. In germline, CDR1 is SGHRS, CDR2 YFSETQ. The CDR3 is 17 residues long.

V and J are TRBV2 and TRBJ2-5; 9 bases agree with TRBD2. CDR3 length equals 16 residues. V was pared by 2 bases and J by 3 bases, with 7 bases of the junction left unmatched. Germline CDR1 SNHLY, CDR2 FYNNEI. This chain's CDR3 is CASSENLAGNEETQYF. The CDR3 bases are TGTGCCAGCAGTGAAAATCTAGCGGGAAATGAAGAGACCCAGTACTTC.

The chain employs TRBV11-2 and TRBJ2-1; D remains ambiguous. The V end was cut by 3 bases, the J end by 6 bases, with 9 bases between. Looked up from germline, CDR1 is SGHAT and CDR2 is FQNNGV. CDR3 length: 13 residues. This CDR3 reads CASSLGWGNEQFF. For the CDR3, the DNA is TGTGCCAGCAGCTTGGGATGGGGCAATGAGCAGTTCTTC.

CDR3 loop: CASSPIAGGSKDTQYF. The CDR3 nucleotides read TGTGCCAGCAGTCCGATAGCGGGAGGGAGTAAAGATACGCAGTATTTT. This chain connects TRBV27 to TRBJ2-3, with 11 bases fitting TRBD2. V gave up 5 bases and J gave up 5 bases; unmatched junction bases: 9. CDR1 is MNHEY, CDR2 SMNVEV, per germline (reference sequence). The length of the CDR3 is 16 residues.

DNA of the CDR3: TGCGCCAGCAGCTTGGGACTAAATGTCGCAGATACGCAGTATTTT. Its protein product is CASSLGLNVADTQYF. J is TRBJ2-3 and V is TRBV5-1, with D perhaps matching TRBD2 (5 bases). The germline V gene has CDR1 SGHRS and CDR2 YFSETQ. Trimming shortened V by 0 bases and J by 4 bases, and 12 bases separated the two germline ends. This CDR3 is built from 15 residues. The full variable domain, completed using reference TRBV5-1 and TRBJ2-3, is KAGVTQTPRYLIKTRGQQVTLSCSPISGHRSVSWYQQTPGQGLQFLFEYFSETQRNKGNFPGRFSGRQFSNSRSEMNVSTLELGDSALYLCASSLGLNVADTQYFGPGTRLTVL.

The chain combines TRBV7-9 with TRBJ1-1; D not resolved. In germline, CDR1 is SEHNR, CDR2 FQNEAQ (reference sequence). This CDR3 has 16 residues. Trimming shortened V by 1 base and J by 5 bases, and 17 bases separated the two germline ends. CDR3 protein: CASSLVSGLRGTEAFF. In nucleotides, the CDR3 is TGTGCCAGCAGCTTAGTCTCTGGGCTAAGAGGAACTGAAGCTTTCTTT.

This clone was recorded once. This sequence joins TRBV5-1 and TRBJ1-2, with D maybe TRBD1 (6 bases). CDR1 and CDR2 (germline): SGHRS, YFSETQ. This CDR3 is 15 amino acids long. V was pared by 3 bases and J by 3 bases, with 15 bases between. Written as DNA, the CDR3 is TGCGCCAGCAGCTGGGAGGACAGTAATGACTATGGCTACACCTTC. Residues: CASSWEDSNDYGYTF.

The chain has TRBV4-3 and TRBJ1-2; unclear D gene. V lost 0 bases and J lost 2, with 13 bases in between. In germline, CDR1 is LGHNA, CDR2 YSLEER. The length of the CDR3 is 16 residues. CDR3 bases: TGCGCCAGCAGCCAAGACAACACGGGGAGGAACTATGGCTACACCTTC. As protein: CASSQDNTGRNYGYTF.

Notes on this clone: Other DNA sequences in the sample encode the same CDR3. This chain links TRBV30 with TRBJ2-5; no firm D call. The CDR3 runs to 11 residues. The V end lost 2 bases, the J end lost 5 bases, and 6 bases lay between the germline ends. Germline values: CDR1 GTSNPN, CDR2 SVGIG (reference sequence). The CDR3 here is CAWSPGETQYF. In nucleotides, the CDR3 is TGTGCCTGGAGTCCCGGCGAGACCCAGTACTTC.

The chain carries TRBV5-1 and TRBJ2-5; TRBD2 is a possible D gene (6 bases). The CDR3 is 14 amino acids. Per germline, CDR1 SGHRS and CDR2 YFSETQ. The V gene lost 0 bases and the J gene lost 4 bases, with 10 bases spanning the gap. In DNA form, the CDR3 reads TGCGCCAGCAGCTTGGCTATGGGGGGAGAGACCCAGTACTTC. Protein sequence: CASSLAMGGETQYF.

The gene calls are TRBV5-1 and TRBJ2-3; 11 positions match TRBD2. V lost 4 bases, J lost 0 bases, and 10 bases stayed unmatched. This CDR3 region has 18 residues. The germline V gene has CDR1 SGHRS and CDR2 YFSETQ. CDR3 coding DNA: TGCGCCAGCAGCGTAGGCCTAGCGGGGGGCCCTAGCACAGATACGCAGTATTTT. Its translation is CASSVGLAGGPSTDTQYF.

This chain links TRBV10-3 with TRBJ2-3, with 8 bases matching TRBD2. The CDR3 sequence is 14 residues long. After removal of 4 bases from V and 4 bases from J, the junction contained 4 bases not matched to a gene. Germline lookup yields CDR1 ENHRY and CDR2 SYGVKD. CDR3 nucleotide sequence: TGTGCCATCAGTGGCGGGGGGTGGGCAGATACGCAGTATTTT. Protein product: CAISGGGWADTQYF.

The DNA for the CDR3 is TGTGCCAGCAGCTTAGCAGGGGAGGGAGACTATGGCTACACCTTC. This encodes CASSLAGEGDYGYTF. The genes are TRBV7-9 and TRBJ1-2, with a tentative D call TRBD1 (5 bases). The CDR3 is 15 residues long. Trimming cost V 0 bases and J 3 bases, with 11 bases left between them. From germline, CDR1 is SEHNR and CDR2 FQNEAQ (reference sequence).

This rearrangement joins TRBV27 to TRBJ2-2, with D possibly being TRBD1 or TRBD2 (5 bases each). Germline CDR1 MNHEY, CDR2 SMNVEV (reference sequence). V lost 5 bases and J lost 1, with 8 bases in between. The CDR3 is 14 residues long. CDR3 sequence (DNA): TGTGCCAGCAGTCAGGGAGAGAACACCGGGGAGCTGTTTTTT. Protein sequence: CASSQGENTGELFF.